This TCR beta chain was recovered during a study of beta chain features in type 1 diabetes. On this clone: Its target is not known.

Investigators reverse transcribed all isolated RNA, so they sequenced expressed TCRB transcripts. Assay used: immunoSEQ multiplex PCR; TCRdb lists only in-frame clones, some missing. The repertoire consists of 600,000 or so clones, with over 13% occurring once and the leading ten covering 0.035% to 0.045%. Study-wide findings and caveats: Moderate yet significant TCRB CDR3 shortening was seen in Type 1 diabetes patients in all four CD4+ subsets.

The germline V gene encodes CDR1 SGDLS and CDR2 YYNGEE. With 3 bases clipped from V and 0 bases from J, the junction kept 11 bases outside the gene matches. This CDR3 contains 18 residues. The source material was naive CD4+ T cells from blood. The source is a man between 18 and 35 years old with type 1 diabetes. This chain uses TRBV9 with TRBJ2-2, with TRBD2 identical over 7 bases. CDR3 DNA: TGTGCCAGCAGCGCCGCGCTAAATAGCGGGCCGAACACCGGGGAGCTGTTTTTT. As protein: CASSAALNSGPNTGELFF. The full variable domain, completed using reference TRBV9 and TRBJ2-2, is DSGVTQTPKHLITATGQRVTLRCSPRSGDLSVYWYQQSLDQGLQFLIQYYNGEERAKGNILERFSAQQFPDLHSELNLSSLELGDSALYFCASSAALNSGPNTGELFFGEGSRLTVL.